This TCR beta chain was sequenced for a study of CD8 T cells in ankylosing spondylitis. Findings and limits, study-wide: In peripheral blood, disease-linked CD8+ clones occurred at relatively low frequencies. Reports say disease-linked clones showed up significantly more in matched ankylosing spondylitis synovial fluid. A TCR beta motif of several highly homologous variants seemed to mark ankylosing spondylitis blood.

This CDR3 is 17 amino acids long. V dropped 0 bases and J dropped 5 bases, with 19 bases sitting between them. CDR1 is LGHDT, CDR2 YNNKEL, per germline (reference sequence). TCRdb called the 5' RACE reads again in MiXCR, with one record for every CDR3 protein. The sample has more than 600,000 distinct CDR3 sequences; roughly 19% are singletons. This clonotype was picked up a small number of times. Its antigen remains unknown. The receptor comes from a male donor with ankylosing spondylitis. The sequenced material came from blood, either unsorted or a sorted T cell fraction (not recorded which). V is TRBV3-1 and J is TRBJ1-2; possibly TRBD1 for D (5 bases). The CDR3: CASSQDMGGGRRYGYTF. DNA of the CDR3: TGTGCCAGCAGCCAAGATATGGGGGGGGGTCGGAGGTATGGCTACACCTTC. The whole variable domain, remainder taken from reference TRBV3-1 and TRBJ1-2, is DTAVSQTPKYLVTQMGNDKSIKCEQNLGHDTMYWYKQDSKKFLKIMFSYNNKELIINETVPNRFSPKSPDKAHLNLHINSLELGDSAVYFCASSQDMGGGRRYGYTFGSGTRLTVV.